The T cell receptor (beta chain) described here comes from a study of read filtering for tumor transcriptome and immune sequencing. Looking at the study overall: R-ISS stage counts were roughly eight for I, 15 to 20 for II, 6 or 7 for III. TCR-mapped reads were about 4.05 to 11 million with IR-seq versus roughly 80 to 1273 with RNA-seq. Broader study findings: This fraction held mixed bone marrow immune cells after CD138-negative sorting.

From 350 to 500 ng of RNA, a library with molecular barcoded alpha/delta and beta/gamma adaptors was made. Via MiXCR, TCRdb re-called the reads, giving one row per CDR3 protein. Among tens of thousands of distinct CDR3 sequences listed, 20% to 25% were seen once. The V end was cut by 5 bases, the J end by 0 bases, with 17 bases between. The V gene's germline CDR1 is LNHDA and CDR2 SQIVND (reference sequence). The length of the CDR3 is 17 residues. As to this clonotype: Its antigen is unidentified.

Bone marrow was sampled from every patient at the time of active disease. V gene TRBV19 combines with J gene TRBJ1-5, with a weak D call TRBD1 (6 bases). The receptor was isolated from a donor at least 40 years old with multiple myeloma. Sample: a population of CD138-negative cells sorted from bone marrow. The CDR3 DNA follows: TGTGCCAGTAGTGTCTACGGACAGATCTATAGCAATCAGCCCCAGCATTTT. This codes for CASSVYGQIYSNQPQHF.